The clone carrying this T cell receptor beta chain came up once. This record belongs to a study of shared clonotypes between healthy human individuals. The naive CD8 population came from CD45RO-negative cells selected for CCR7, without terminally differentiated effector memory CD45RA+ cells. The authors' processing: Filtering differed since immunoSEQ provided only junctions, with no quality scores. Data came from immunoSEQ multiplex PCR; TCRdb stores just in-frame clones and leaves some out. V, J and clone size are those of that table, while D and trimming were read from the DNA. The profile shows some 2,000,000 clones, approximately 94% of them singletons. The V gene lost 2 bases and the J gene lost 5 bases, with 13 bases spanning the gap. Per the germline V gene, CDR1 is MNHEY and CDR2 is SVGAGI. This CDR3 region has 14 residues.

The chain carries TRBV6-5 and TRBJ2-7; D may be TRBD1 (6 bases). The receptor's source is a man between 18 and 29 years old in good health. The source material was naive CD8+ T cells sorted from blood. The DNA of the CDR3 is TGTGCCAGCAGTTACAGCCCAGGGGCCCACGAGCAGTACTTC. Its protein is CASSYSPGAHEQYF.